The 32 T cell receptor beta chains reported below all come from one sample, sequenced in a study of T cells in Graves' hyperthyroidism and ophthalmopathy. Authors of the study amplified TCR beta CDR3 regions from RNA transcripts. A first-round RT-PCR of the TCR CDR3 used the HTBI primer set. TCRdb reprocessed the multiplex PCR reads via MiXCR and lists one record per CDR3 protein. This table has under 800,000 distinct CDR3 sequences, 11% to 15% appearing once. Sequenced material: blood. The receptors shown here come from a woman in her late teens or twenties with Graves' hyperthyroidism.

This clonotype was counted many times. The chain combines TRBV29-1 with TRBJ1-1, with D tentatively TRBD1 (5 bases). Germline CDR1 is SQVTM and CDR2 is ANQGSEA. This CDR3 is built from 15 residues. Trimming left V 7 bases short and J 2 bases short, with 20 bases between. DNA of the CDR3: TGCAGCGCCCCGAGTTCGGGGCAGCTAAACACTGAAGCTTTCTTT. Translation gives CSAPSSGQLNTEAFF.

The V and J genes are TRBV18 and TRBJ2-1, with D possibly being TRBD1 (6 bases). V was trimmed by 2 bases and J by 0 bases, leaving 11 bases between them. Germline V CDR1 and CDR2: KGHSH, LQKENI. The CDR3 extends over 16 amino acids. The CDR3 region is CASSPGVQGSYNEQFF. The CDR3 DNA is TGTGCCAGCTCACCAGGAGTACAGGGCTCCTACAATGAGCAGTTCTTC. Supplemented by reference TRBV18 and TRBJ2-1, the full variable domain reads NAGVMQNPRHLVRRRGQEARLRCSPMKGHSHVYWYRQLPEEGLKFMVYLQKENIIDESGMPKERFSAEFPKEGPSILRIQQVVRGDSAAYFCASSPGVQGSYNEQFFGPGTRLTVL.

This clonotype was recorded many times. Given a much more abundant clone one base away, this may be a read error. The V gene is TRBV7-8, the J gene TRBJ1-1, with D unclear. Germline V lookup: CDR1 SGHVS, CDR2 FQNEAQ. V was pared by 5 bases and J by 0 bases, with 1 base between. This CDR3 has 11 residues. The CDR3 reads CASSMNTEAFF. CDR3 sequence (DNA): TGTGCCAGCAGCATGAACACTGAAGCTTTCTTT. The full variable domain, rest sourced from reference TRBV7-8 and TRBJ1-1, is GAGVSQSPRYKVAKRGQDVALRCDPISGHVSLFWYQQALGQGPEFLTYFQNEAQLDKSGLPSDRFFAERPEGSVSTLKIQRTQQEDSAVYLCASSMNTEAFFGQGTRLTVV.

This clonotype was seen many times. The V call is TRBV27, the J call TRBJ1-1; D uncertain. The germline gives CDR1 MNHEY, CDR2 SMNVEV (reference sequence). The CDR3 has 15 amino acids. The germline V and J ends were trimmed by 0 bases and 4 bases, with 12 bases remaining between them. The chain's CDR3 is CASSLSLLGSTEAFF. The CDR3 coding sequence is TGTGCCAGCAGTTTATCTTTGTTGGGCAGCACTGAAGCTTTCTTT.

DNA for the CDR3: TGCAGCTTAAAGACTAGCTACAATGAGCAGTTCTTC. It is translated as CSLKTSYNEQFF. This rearrangement joins TRBV29-1 to TRBJ2-1, with D maybe TRBD2 (6 bases). V gave up 8 bases and J gave up 3 bases, with 11 bases separating them. This CDR3 contains 12 residues. Germline V gene data show CDR1 as SQVTM and CDR2 as ANQGSEA.

This clonotype was recorded a few times. The gene calls are TRBV24-1 and TRBJ1-5; 10 bases agree with TRBD1. The CDR3 spans 16 residues. Germline CDR1 and CDR2: KGHDR and SFDVKD. With V trimmed by 3 bases and J by 6 bases, 7 bases remained unmatched. The DNA of the CDR3 is TGTGCCACCAGTGATGCTGCGACAGGGGGCCTTCAGCCCCAGCATTTT. Its translation is CATSDAATGGLQPQHF.

This clonotype was seen ten or more times. The chain is built from TRBV19 and TRBJ2-7, with D possibly TRBD2 on 6 matching bases. The CDR3 has 13 amino acids. The germline V gene has CDR1 LNHDA and CDR2 SQIVND (reference sequence). The ends were cut back, 5 bases at V and 0 bases at J, with 8 bases in the middle. CDR3 loop: CASSGTPSYEQYF. In nucleotides, the CDR3 is TGTGCCAGTAGTGGGACTCCCTCCTACGAGCAGTACTTC. Supplemented by reference TRBV19 and TRBJ2-7, the full variable domain reads DGGITQSPKYLFRKEGQNVTLSCEQNLNHDAMYWYRQDPGQGLRLIYYSQIVNDFQKGDIAEGYSVSREKKESFPLTVTSAQKNPTAFYLCASSGTPSYEQYFGPGTRLTVT.

This chain joins TRBV4-1 and TRBJ1-2; D ambiguous. V lost 1 base, J lost 3 bases, and 6 bases lay in between. The CDR3 has 13 residues. The germline V gene encodes CDR1 MGHRA and CDR2 YSYEKL. This CDR3 reads CASSQVSDYGYTF. DNA of the CDR3: TGCGCCAGCAGCCAAGTGAGCGACTATGGCTACACCTTC.

This clonotype was seen a few times. V is TRBV4-1 and J is TRBJ2-1; 8 positions match TRBD1. CDR1 is MGHRA, CDR2 YSYEKL, per germline. The trim removed 0 bases at V and 4 bases at J, leaving 11 bases unmatched. CDR3 length: 18 amino acids. This chain's CDR3 is CASSQEPGRDRFYNEQFF. CDR3 DNA: TGCGCCAGCAGCCAAGAGCCTGGCCGGGACAGGTTTTACAATGAGCAGTTCTTC.

This clonotype has more than one count but fewer than ten. This chain joins TRBV20-1 and TRBJ2-7, with 7 bases lining up with TRBD1. Looked up from germline, CDR1 is DFQATT and CDR2 is SNEGSKA (reference sequence). V was clipped by 3 bases and J by 4 bases; unmatched bases: 15. The length of the CDR3 is 16 residues. DNA for the CDR3: TGCAGTGCTAGTATCGTTTCGGCAGGGGGTGTGTACGAGCAGTACTTC. Translated, it gives CSASIVSAGGVYEQYF.

This clonotype came up many times. CDR3 loop: CASAQGPYSGNTIYF. The CDR3 bases are TGTGCCAGCGCGCAGGGGCCCTACTCTGGAAACACCATATATTTT. This chain uses TRBV28 with TRBJ1-3; D perhaps matches TRBD1 (6 bases). The germline V gene encodes CDR1 MDHEN and CDR2 SYDVKM. The V end lost 8 bases, the J end lost 0 bases, and 14 bases lay between the germline ends. CDR3 size: 15 residues.

This sequence joins TRBV6-1 and TRBJ2-3; tentatively, D is TRBD1 or TRBD2 (5 bases each). The V end was cut by 3 bases, the J end by 4 bases, with 17 bases between. CDR3 length equals 16 residues. Germline CDR1 and CDR2: MNHNS and SASEGT. The CDR3 coding sequence is TGTGCCAGCAGTGACCCAACGGGGCACGGAGCAGATACGCAGTATTTT. Encoded protein: CASSDPTGHGADTQYF.

This clonotype appeared a few times. The J gene is TRBJ2-1, the V gene TRBV2; maybe TRBD2 (5 bases). From germline, CDR1 is SNHLY and CDR2 FYNNEI. This CDR3 region has 18 residues. The V gene lost 7 bases and the J gene lost 1 base, with 23 bases spanning the gap. CDR3 in amino acids: CASTFSSGPEVSYNEQFF. Written as DNA, the CDR3 is TGTGCCAGCACATTTTCCAGCGGCCCGGAAGTGTCCTACAATGAGCAGTTCTTC. The variable domain in full, with the rest retrieved from reference TRBV2 and TRBJ2-1, is EPEVTQTPSHQVTQMGQEVILRCVPISNHLYFYWYRQILGQKVEFLVSFYNNEISEKSEIFDDQFSVERPDGSNFTLKIRSTKLEDSAMYFCASTFSSGPEVSYNEQFFGPGTRLTVL.

This clonotype was observed many times. The chain has TRBV28 and TRBJ2-1, with 9 bases fitting TRBD2. Looked up from germline, CDR1 is MDHEN and CDR2 is SYDVKM. The CDR3 loop spans 16 amino acids. J was trimmed by 7 bases and V by 4 bases; bases with no gene match: 11. DNA of the CDR3: TGTGCCAGCAGTTCACCGGGGGCGGGGGGGTTGAATGAGCAGTTCTTC. Translation: CASSSPGAGGLNEQFF.

This clonotype was seen more than once but under ten times. V usage is TRBV27 and J usage is TRBJ2-5, with no clear D. The CDR3 runs to 14 residues. The V end lost 10 bases, the J end lost 2 bases, and 17 bases lay between the germline ends. Germline V gene lookup returns CDR1 MNHEY and CDR2 SMNVEV (reference sequence). CDR3 loop: CATMKYGGQETQYF. The CDR3 DNA follows: TGTGCCACCATGAAATACGGTGGACAAGAGACCCAGTACTTC.

This clonotype was found a few times. The chain employs TRBV7-9 and TRBJ2-2; D is undetermined. V lost 3 bases and J lost 5, with 7 bases in between. Germline CDR1 and CDR2: SEHNR and FQNEAQ (reference sequence). The CDR3 runs to 13 residues. The CDR3 DNA sequence: TGTGCCAGCAGCTTGTATCGGACCGGGGAGCTGTTTTTT. Protein product: CASSLYRTGELFF.

The J gene is TRBJ2-2, the V gene TRBV12-3 or TRBV12-4; the match to TRBD2 covers 14 bases. This CDR3 is 14 amino acids long. Trimming cost V 5 bases and J 15 bases; bases outside gene matches: 8. The CDR3 sequence is CASSLGLAGVGLFF. The CDR3 DNA reads TGTGCCAGCAGTCTGGGACTAGCGGGAGTAGGATTGTTTTTT.

This clonotype occurred many times. The J gene is TRBJ1-3, the V gene TRBV13; D is undetermined. CDR1 and CDR2 from the germline V gene are PRHDT and FYEKMQ (reference sequence). The V and J ends lost 1 base and 2 bases respectively, with 12 bases between them. The CDR3 totals 16 residues. The CDR3 spells CASSLEGNRPGNTIYF. As DNA, the CDR3 is TGTGCCAGCAGCTTAGAAGGGAACCGACCTGGAAACACCATATATTTT.

This clonotype was seen repeatedly, ten times or more. The chain joins TRBV27 to TRBJ2-7, with D possibly matching TRBD2 (6 bases). The CDR3 contains 14 residues. Trimming shortened V by 2 bases and J by 2 bases, and 10 bases separated the two germline ends. Germline V lookup: CDR1 MNHEY, CDR2 SMNVEV (reference sequence). This CDR3 reads CASSLRGFPYEQYF. The CDR3 region has the DNA TGTGCCAGCAGTTTACGGGGGTTTCCCTACGAGCAGTACTTC.

There are a few counts of this clonotype. V usage is TRBV20-1 and J usage is TRBJ2-5, with D perhaps matching TRBD2 (5 bases). Germline values: CDR1 DFQATT, CDR2 SNEGSKA (reference sequence). The V end was cut by 3 bases, the J end by 2 bases, with 10 bases between. The CDR3 sequence is 13 residues long. Written as DNA, the CDR3 is TGCAGTGCTAGTTCACGGGGACAAGAGACCCAGTACTTC. Translating it yields CSASSRGQETQYF.

The chain has TRBV29-1 and TRBJ2-2; 14 bases are shared with TRBD2. This CDR3 is built from 17 residues. V shed 2 bases, J shed 7 bases, and the junction held 9 bases outside the gene matches. Germline V gene data show CDR1 as SQVTM and CDR2 as ANQGSEA. The CDR3 DNA reads as TGCAGCGTTGAACCGGGACTAGCGGGGGTAGAGGGCGGGGAGCTGTTTTTT. Its protein is CSVEPGLAGVEGGELFF.

The rearrangement links TRBV7-9 to TRBJ2-1; 10 bases map to TRBD2. The CDR3 extends over 14 amino acids. The V gene end was trimmed by 6 bases and the J gene end by 9 bases; junction bases not matched to a gene: 8. The germline CDR1 and CDR2 sequences are SEHNR and FQNEAQ (reference sequence). The DNA for the CDR3 is TGTGCCAGCAGAGGGAGCGGGAGGGTGGGTGAGCAGTTCTTC. Its protein is CASRGSGRVGEQFF.

This clonotype has a count of ten or more. The rearrangement joins TRBV5-5 to TRBJ1-1, with D tentatively TRBD1 (6 bases). This CDR3 region has 16 residues. V was cut by 4 bases and J by 3 bases, with 19 bases left in between. CDR1 is SGHKS, CDR2 YYEKEE, per germline (reference sequence). The CDR3 DNA is TGTGCCAGCAGCATAATACCCTGGGACAAATACACTGAAGCTTTCTTT. Translating gives CASSIIPWDKYTEAFF. The complete variable domain, with remaining parts taken from reference TRBV5-5 and TRBJ1-1, reads DAGVTQSPTHLIKTRGQQVTLRCSPISGHKSVSWYQQVLGQGPQFIFQYYEKEERGRGNFPDRFSARQFPNYSSELNVNALLLGDSALYLCASSIIPWDKYTEAFFGQGTRLTVV.

This chain connects TRBV6-2 or TRBV6-3 to TRBJ1-3, with a weak D call TRBD1 (5 bases). From germline, CDR1 is MNHEY and CDR2 SVGEGT. This CDR3 is built from 16 residues. The V and J ends lost 4 bases and 2 bases respectively, with 15 bases between them. Written as DNA, the CDR3 is TGTGCCAGCAGTTCGGGCAGGGAAGGAGCTGGAAACACCATATATTTT. It is translated as CASSSGREGAGNTIYF.

J is TRBJ2-7 and V is TRBV28; 8 positions match TRBD2. V dropped 5 bases and J dropped 5; count of bases not matched to a gene: 11. CDR3 length: 15 amino acids. Germline assignment: CDR1 MDHEN and CDR2 SYDVKM. CDR3 bases: TGTGCCAGCAGTGAAGGGGGAGCGGGAGAGCACGAGCAGTACTTC. Translated, it gives CASSEGGAGEHEQYF.

The rearrangement joins TRBV6-1 to TRBJ2-1; the D is unclear. The CDR3 loop spans 12 amino acids. V lost 6 bases and J lost 8, with 11 bases in between. CDR1 and CDR2 from the germline V gene are MNHNS and SASEGT. The CDR3 DNA follows: TGTGCCAGCAGCAACCGGGTGGATGAGCAGTTCTTC. Amino acids: CASSNRVDEQFF.

This clonotype was seen a few times. The chain employs TRBV7-3 and TRBJ2-5; D is ambiguous. The CDR3 covers 13 residues. The germline gives CDR1 SGHTA, CDR2 FQGTGA. Trimming shortened V by 4 bases and J by 6 bases, and 12 bases separated the two germline ends. CDR3 bases: TGTGCCAGCAGCTCTGTTTCTGGGCAGACCCAGTACTTC. Its protein product is CASSSVSGQTQYF.

This clonotype showed up just once. A much more abundant neighbour one base away suggests this may be a read error. The genes are TRBV24-1 and TRBJ2-7; D may be TRBD1 or TRBD2 (5 bases each). Trimming took off 3 bases at V and 5 bases at J, with 16 bases between the two ends. The CDR3 covers 15 residues. The germline V gene encodes CDR1 KGHDR and CDR2 SFDVKD. Here the CDR3 DNA reads TGTGCCACCAGTGATGGGACGGGACGGCCCAACGAGCAGTACTTC. Protein product: CATSDGTGRPNEQYF.

The CDR3, as DNA: TGTGCCACGCGTAACTGGATTTACACAGATACGCAGTATTTT. Amino acid sequence: CATRNWIYTDTQYF. The chain carries TRBV10-3 and TRBJ2-3; D unresolved. With 10 bases removed from V and 2 bases from J, the gap between germline ends came to 16 bases. The length of the CDR3 is 14 residues. In germline, CDR1 is ENHRY, CDR2 SYGVKD.

The J gene is TRBJ2-5, the V gene TRBV5-6; either TRBD1 or TRBD2 may supply D (5 bases each). This CDR3 has 15 amino acids. V was clipped by 0 bases and J by 1 base, with 10 bases between them. The germline gives CDR1 SGHDT, CDR2 YYEEEE. The CDR3 region has the DNA TGTGCCAGCAGCTTGGCGGACGGGACCCAAGAGACCCAGTACTTC. Translated: CASSLADGTQETQYF.

On this clonotype itself: Here the CDR3 omits its conserved ending phenylalanine or tryptophan, so a read error is the likely source. Because the CDR3's place on the DNA is in doubt, the DNA is left out and the CDR3 is given as listed by TCRdb. The J gene is TRBJ2-3, the V gene TRBV11-3; TRBD2 reflects the table's D call only, with no check against the DNA. Germline CDR1 is SGHNT and CDR2 is YENEEA. The CDR3 is 17 residues long, counting both termini. This chain's CDR3 is CASSLVGRRVSTDTQYL.

V gene TRBV15 combines with J gene TRBJ1-5, with D perhaps TRBD1 (6 bases). V shed 4 bases and J shed 2 bases, with 12 bases lying between them. Germline V gene data show CDR1 as LNHNV and CDR2 as YYDKDF (reference sequence). CDR3 length: 15 amino acids. DNA for the CDR3: TGTGCCACCAGCACAGACAGGACCGGCAATCAGCCCCAGCATTTT. Translated, it gives CATSTDRTGNQPQHF.